The present TCR beta chain was sequenced within a study of CD39 and CD103 CD8 tumor-infiltrating T cells (dated by TCRdb to the late 2010s). General notes on the study: An HPV-positive HNSCC, an HPV-negative HNSCC, an ovarian cancer and a melanoma patient were represented in the repertoire comparisons shown. Repertoires of CD8 TIL subsets defined by CD103 and CD39 were compared with peripheral memory CD8 T cells by TCRbeta CDR3 deep sequencing.

At the time samples were collected, the patients were not on therapy, although their prior treatments varied from chemotherapy, radiotherapy, surgery and immunotherapy to none at all. Thawed cells were enriched for T lymphocytes with a negative-selection kit, adding EpCAM beads for tumor-infiltrating lymphocytes. For the CD8 TIL subsets, CD3+CD4-CD8+CD45RA- cells were FACS-sorted and divided into DN, SP and DP based on their expression of CD39 and CD103. Tumor specimens were cut into small pieces, digested for 1 h with hyaluronidase, collagenase and DNase, then filtered, enriched over Ficoll and cryopreserved. Populations were sorted on a FACSAria II to 98% to 99% purity, and the cell pellets were frozen for TCR sequencing without being cultured. CDR1 and CDR2 were assigned from the germline V gene (reference sequence) as SGHNT and YYREEE. A distance of 9 bases separates the germline ends of V and J, which lose 3 bases and 1 base respectively. The CDR3 goes from the cysteine to the phenylalanine over 14 residues. Only the CDR3 DNA stays, 42 bases, in frame from base 1.

Summary of the overall study and its limitations: Clonotypes from DN TILs largely overlapped with peripheral memory CD8 repertoires, while clonotypes from DP TILs were only rarely found in blood or uninvolved lymph node. DP CD8 TILs appeared to be more oligoclonal than DN and SP CD8 TILs and blood memory CD8 T cells, with about 56-90% covered by the top 30 clonotypes.

To note about this clone: This receptor's antigen is unknown. No clone much larger than this one lies a single base away; base qualities are absent.

From around 10,000 to 100,000 sorted cells per subset, genomic DNA was extracted using the DNeasy Blood and Tissue Kit. TCRbeta V-J or V-D-J regions were sequenced and mapped by the immunoSEQ service, with coverage above 10x per sample. The study's own analysis went as follows. The analysis included only productive rearrangements exported from the immunoSEQ Analyzer platform, and clonality was assessed using the 500 most abundant clones. Repertoire overlap between populations was quantified with the Morisita-Horn similarity index and the Jaccard index. In about 6 cancer patients, Morisita-Horn similarity was measured between the TCR repertoires of CD8 T-cell subsets. In its TCRdb copy, this immuneACCESS table keeps in-frame sequences only and misses some clones. Where compared with another copy, unresolved V genes explain less than half of these, and the others have no known cause. V and J calls and clone size are given by that table; D and trimming were obtained from the DNA. The sample table holds a few thousand clones, of which roughly two thirds were seen once. Clones ranked in the top ten supply about 25% of the sample.

The source of this sequence is a human donor with head and neck squamous cell carcinoma. Sequenced: CD39- CD103- CD8+ T cells sorted from the tumor. The cell subset or site label corresponds to: CD103-CD39- double-negative CD45RA- CD8 T cells. The rearrangement joined TRBV5-4 to TRBJ2-3, with the identity of the D gene unclear. The DNA is as follows: TGTGCCAGCAGCTCCACCCGGGGCACAGATACGCAGTATTTT. Translated, this is CASSSTRGTDTQYF.